The 13 T cell receptor beta chains given below trace back to one sample, sequenced in a study of blood T cell repertoires in COVID-19. Clones were sequenced by immunoSEQ multiplex PCR, and TCRdb holds only the in-frame ones, with some missing. The data contain around 270,000 clones, about four fifths of them singletons. Material for sequencing was peripheral blood. The origin of the receptors is a woman in her thirties or forties who had recovered from COVID-19.

This chain uses TRBV19 with TRBJ2-2; unclear D gene. Germline CDR1 is LNHDA and CDR2 is SQIVND (reference sequence). V lost 6 bases and J 5 bases, leaving 4 bases between the germline ends. The CDR3 covers 11 residues. The CDR3 protein is CASSFTGELFF. CDR3 DNA: TGTGCCAGTAGCTTTACCGGGGAGCTGTTTTTT.

The CDR3 sequence is CASSSPPGTSGAGELFF. The CDR3 bases are TGTGCCAGCAGCTCGCCACCCGGGACTAGCGGCGCCGGGGAGCTGTTTTTT. The chain employs TRBV7-9 and TRBJ2-2, with 11 nucleotides matching TRBD2. The CDR3 covers 17 residues. The germline CDR1 and CDR2 sequences are SEHNR and FQNEAQ (reference sequence). V dropped 4 bases and J dropped 6; count of bases not matched to a gene: 10.

About this clone itself: The same CDR3 also results from other DNA sequences found in this sample. The CDR3 DNA reads TGTGCCACCAGTGATTCCCGACAGGGCGGTGAAAAACTGTTTTTT. Protein product: CATSDSRQGGEKLFF. This sequence joins TRBV24-1 and TRBJ1-4; 7 bases are shared with TRBD1. This CDR3 has 15 amino acids. J lost 7 bases, V lost 2 bases, and 6 bases had no gene match. The germline gives CDR1 KGHDR, CDR2 SFDVKD.

V is TRBV6-5 and J is TRBJ1-6; D not resolved. V was trimmed by 3 bases and J by 0 bases, leaving 6 bases between them. The CDR3 sequence is 15 residues long. Germline CDR1 and CDR2: MNHEY and SVGAGI. The CDR3 sequence: CASSYFSSYNSPLHF. The CDR3 DNA reads as TGTGCCAGCAGTTATTTTAGCTCCTATAATTCACCCCTCCACTTT.

The J gene is TRBJ2-1, the V gene TRBV7-8; D remains ambiguous. This CDR3 region has 14 residues. The V gene's germline CDR1 is SGHVS and CDR2 FQNEAQ. Trimming took 5 bases from V and 4 from J, leaving 12 bases between them. The DNA of the CDR3 is TGTGCCAGCAGCACCAGTGCCAGTTACAATGAGCAGTTCTTC. This sequence encodes CASSTSASYNEQFF. Based on the CDR3 plus reference TRBV7-8 and TRBJ2-1, the full variable domain is GAGVSQSPRYKVAKRGQDVALRCDPISGHVSLFWYQQALGQGPEFLTYFQNEAQLDKSGLPSDRFFAERPEGSVSTLKIQRTQQEDSAVYLCASSTSASYNEQFFGPGTRLTVL.

This rearrangement joins TRBV6-4 to TRBJ2-3; 12 bases are a match to TRBD2. Trimming cost V 5 bases and J 4 bases; bases outside gene matches: 4. The CDR3 totals 15 residues. Per germline, CDR1 MRHNA and CDR2 SNTAGT. In nucleotides, the CDR3 is TGTGCCAGCAGTCCTAGCGGGGGGGAATCAGATACGCAGTATTTT. Translated, it gives CASSPSGGESDTQYF.

This chain links TRBV18 with TRBJ2-3; a possible D gene is TRBD1 (6 bases). Per the germline V gene, CDR1 is KGHSH and CDR2 is LQKENI. CDR3 size: 14 residues. The ends were cut back, 2 bases at V and 4 bases at J, with 10 bases in the middle. CDR3 in DNA: TGTGCCAGCTCACCAAGGCAGGGGCCAGATACGCAGTATTTT. It translates to CASSPRQGPDTQYF.

This clone was counted a few times. The chain uses TRBV5-1 and TRBJ2-1; 10 nucleotides match TRBD2. J lost 12 bases, V lost 3 bases, and 9 bases had no gene match. CDR3 size: 14 residues. The V gene's germline CDR1 is SGHRS and CDR2 YFSETQ. The CDR3 spells CASSSATSGVMQFF. As DNA, the CDR3 is TGCGCCAGCAGCTCAGCAACTAGCGGGGTAATGCAGTTCTTC.

This clone has more than one count but fewer than ten. This chain joins TRBV9 and TRBJ1-1; no reliable D call. The CDR3 totals 14 residues. CDR1 and CDR2 (germline): SGDLS, YYNGEE. V was clipped by 0 bases and J by 5 bases, with 11 bases between them. In DNA, the CDR3 is TGTGCCAGCAGCGTAGCGTTAGAGAGGACTGAAGCTTTCTTT. It is translated as CASSVALERTEAFF. Using reference TRBV9 and TRBJ1-1 for the parts outside the CDR3, the full variable domain is DSGVTQTPKHLITATGQRVTLRCSPRSGDLSVYWYQQSLDQGLQFLIQYYNGEERAKGNILERFSAQQFPDLHSELNLSSLELGDSALYFCASSVALERTEAFFGQGTRLTVV.

V usage is TRBV2 and J usage is TRBJ1-6, with 8 nucleotides matching TRBD1. The CDR3 has 15 amino acids. The trim removed 5 bases at V and 14 bases at J, leaving 14 bases unmatched. Per the germline V gene, CDR1 is SNHLY and CDR2 is FYNNEI. As DNA, the CDR3 is TGTGCCAGCAGTCCAGTCCCGGGACAGGCCGTTTCCCTCCACTTT. Its translation is CASSPVPGQAVSLHF.

With respect to this clone: This sample also contains other DNA sequences that code for the same CDR3. The V and J genes are TRBV4-1 and TRBJ1-1, with 7 bases identical to TRBD1. J lost 1 base, V lost 1 base, and 3 bases had no gene match. This CDR3 is 15 amino acids long. Germline CDR1 MGHRA, CDR2 YSYEKL. The CDR3 loop is CASSQAGQPNTEAFF. CDR3 bases: TGCGCCAGCAGCCAAGCGGGACAGCCGAACACTGAAGCTTTCTTT.

The V gene is TRBV7-2, the J gene TRBJ1-5; unclear D gene. Trimming cost V 1 base and J 0 bases, with 7 bases left between them. This CDR3 comprises 15 residues. Germline CDR1 SGHTA, CDR2 FQGNSA. The CDR3 region is CASSLDSYSNQPQHF. The DNA for the CDR3 is TGTGCCAGCAGCTTAGACAGTTATAGCAATCAGCCCCAGCATTTT.

This chain connects TRBV3-1 (or the pseudogene TRBV3-2) to TRBJ1-2; 9 positions agree with TRBD1. Germline CDR1 is LGHDT and CDR2 is YNNKEL (reference sequence). After removal of 3 bases from V and 5 bases from J, the junction contained 4 bases not matched to a gene. This CDR3 is 14 amino acids long. CDR3 residues: CASSQTGGWYGYTF. The CDR3 region has the DNA TGTGCCAGCAGCCAGACAGGGGGTTGGTATGGCTACACCTTC.